The next 10 T cell receptor beta chains were all read from a single sample in a study of metastatic and nonmetastatic thyroid tumors. Each patient went into thyroid surgery without having received any treatment. TCRdb re-clonotyped the PCR reads via MiXCR. The sample lists roughly 33,000 clones, 15% to 20% occurring once. Sequencing was done on a sample of blood. The receptor set was obtained from a male donor with papillary thyroid cancer or a benign thyroid nodule (not recorded which). Some clones in this sample may be carry-over from other donors' samples.

The chain employs TRBV6-2 or TRBV6-3 and TRBJ2-7; possibly TRBD1 for D (6 bases). Trimming removed 6 bases at V and 6 bases at J, with 9 bases between. Germline CDR1 reads MNHEY; CDR2 reads SVGEGT. The CDR3 length is 11 residues. The CDR3 DNA sequence: TGTGCCAGCAGCGAAGGGGGCGAGCAGTACTTC. Translation: CASSEGGEQYF.

This clone was seen at least ten times. Other DNA sequences in the same sample also yield this CDR3. This rearrangement joins TRBV25-1 to TRBJ1-2, with 10 nucleotides matching TRBD1. Germline values: CDR1 MGHDK, CDR2 SYGVNS. This CDR3 has 15 amino acids. The V segment lost 8 bases and the J segment 7 bases; nucleotides outside the gene matches: 13. The CDR3 coding sequence is TGTGCCAGCTGCCCCAGGACAGGGGGGAATCGTGGCTACACCTTC. Encoded protein: CASCPRTGGNRGYTF.

This clone was counted at least ten times. The V call is TRBV20-1, the J call TRBJ1-2, with a tentative D call TRBD1 (5 bases). This CDR3 comprises 14 residues. Germline CDR1 reads DFQATT; CDR2 reads SNEGSKA (reference sequence). The V gene lost 3 bases and the J gene lost 8 bases, with 19 bases spanning the gap. As DNA, the CDR3 is TGCAGTGCTAGTAAGCCCCTCGGACGGGGGGGCTACACCTTC. Translated: CSASKPLGRGGYTF.

This clone has a count of ten or more. The gene calls are TRBV6-2 or TRBV6-3 and TRBJ1-5, with D uncertain. CDR1 MNHEY and CDR2 SVGEGT come from the germline V gene. There are 15 residues in the CDR3. V lost 2 bases to trimming and J lost 0 bases, with 8 bases between them. Here the CDR3 DNA reads TGTGCCAGCAGTTACCGGCCTTATAGCAATCAGCCCCAGCATTTT. Amino acids: CASSYRPYSNQPQHF.

This clone was observed many times. The chain is built from TRBV20-1 and TRBJ2-7, with 8 positions matching TRBD2. This CDR3 comprises 15 residues. The junction had 7 bases not matched to a gene; V was cut back by 3 bases and J by 0 bases. The germline CDR1 and CDR2 sequences are DFQATT and SNEGSKA (reference sequence). CDR3 in DNA: TGCAGTGCTAGCCCTTCAGCGGGAGCCTCCTACGAGCAGTACTTC. Translation gives CSASPSAGASYEQYF.

The CDR3 DNA reads TGTGCCAGCAGTGTGGGGACTGAAGCTTTCTTT. Its translation: CASSVGTEAFF. The rearrangement links TRBV2 to TRBJ1-1; D is unclear. This CDR3 has 11 residues. Germline-derived CDR1 and CDR2 are SNHLY and FYNNEI. With 4 bases removed from V and 5 bases from J, the gap between germline ends came to 5 bases.

As for this clone: A much larger clone differs from this one at a single base, so this may be a read error. This rearrangement joins TRBV7-6 to TRBJ2-7; no firm D call. This CDR3 has 13 amino acids. Deletions cut 3 bases from V and 1 base from J, with 7 bases between. CDR1 is SGHVS and CDR2 is FNYEAQ in the germline V gene. DNA of the CDR3: TGTGCCAGCAGCTTGTACAGTTCCTACGAGCAGTACTTC. Translation gives CASSLYSSYEQYF.

This clone was observed a few times. The gene calls are TRBV28 and TRBJ2-1, with D possibly called TRBD1 or TRBD2 (6 bases each). V lost 4 bases, J lost 10 bases, and 14 bases lay in between. From germline, CDR1 is MDHEN and CDR2 SYDVKM. The length of the CDR3 is 13 residues. The CDR3 loop is CASSWDWGREQFF. The CDR3 region has the DNA TGTGCCAGCAGTTGGGACTGGGGGCGGGAGCAGTTCTTC.

The chain carries TRBV20-1 and TRBJ1-5; 7 nucleotides align to TRBD1. Trimming cost V 0 bases and J 6 bases; bases outside gene matches: 8. Germline V gene lookup returns CDR1 DFQATT and CDR2 SNEGSKA (reference sequence). CDR3 length: 15 amino acids. CDR3 in amino acids: CSARDRGAACQPQHF. Here the CDR3 DNA reads TGCAGTGCTAGAGACAGGGGGGCCGCCTGTCAGCCCCAGCATTTT.

This clone appeared once. The chain is built from TRBV5-1 and TRBJ1-1; 8 nucleotides agree with TRBD1. Looked up from germline, CDR1 is SGHRS and CDR2 is YFSETQ. The V gene end was trimmed by 3 bases and the J gene end by 0 bases; junction bases not matched to a gene: 1. The CDR3 sequence is 14 residues long. CDR3 nucleotides: TGCGCCAGCAGCTGGACAGGGATGAACACTGAAGCTTTCTTT. Its translation is CASSWTGMNTEAFF.